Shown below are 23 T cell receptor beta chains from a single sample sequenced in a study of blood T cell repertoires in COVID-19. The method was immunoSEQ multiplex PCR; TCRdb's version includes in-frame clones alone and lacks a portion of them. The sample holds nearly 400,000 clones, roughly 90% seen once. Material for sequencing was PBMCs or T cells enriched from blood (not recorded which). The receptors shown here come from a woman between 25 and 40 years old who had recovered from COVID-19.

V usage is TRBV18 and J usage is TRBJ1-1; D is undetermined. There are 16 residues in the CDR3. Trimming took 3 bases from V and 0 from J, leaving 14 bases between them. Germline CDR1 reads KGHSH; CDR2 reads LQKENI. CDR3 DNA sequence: TGTGCCAGCTCACCCTTGGAGCAGCCTATGAACACTGAAGCTTTCTTT. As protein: CASSPLEQPMNTEAFF.

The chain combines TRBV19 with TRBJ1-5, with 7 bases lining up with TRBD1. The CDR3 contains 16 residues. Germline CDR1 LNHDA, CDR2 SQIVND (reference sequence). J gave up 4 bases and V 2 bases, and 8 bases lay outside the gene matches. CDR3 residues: CASSIKSDRTNQPQHF. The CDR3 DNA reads TGTGCCAGTAGTATAAAATCGGACAGGACAAATCAGCCCCAGCATTTT.

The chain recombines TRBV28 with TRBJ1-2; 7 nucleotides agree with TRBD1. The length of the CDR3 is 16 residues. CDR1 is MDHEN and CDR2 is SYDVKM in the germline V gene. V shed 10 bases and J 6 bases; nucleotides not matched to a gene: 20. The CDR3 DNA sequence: TGTGCCATCGGGAAACCACAGGGGAGGCCGATGGATGGCTACACCTTC. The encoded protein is CAIGKPQGRPMDGYTF.

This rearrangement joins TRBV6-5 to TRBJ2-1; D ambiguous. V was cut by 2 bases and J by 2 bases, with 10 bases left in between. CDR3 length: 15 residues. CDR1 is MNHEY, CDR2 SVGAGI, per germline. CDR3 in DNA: TGTGCCAGCAGTTACGTGACTGGCGCCTACAATGAGCAGTTCTTC. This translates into CASSYVTGAYNEQFF.

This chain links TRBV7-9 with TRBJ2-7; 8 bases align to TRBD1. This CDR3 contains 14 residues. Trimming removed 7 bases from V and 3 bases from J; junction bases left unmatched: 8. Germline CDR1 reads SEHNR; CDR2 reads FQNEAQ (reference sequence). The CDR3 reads CASNTQGAGYEQYF. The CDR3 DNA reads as TGTGCCAGCAACACCCAGGGGGCTGGCTACGAGCAGTACTTC.

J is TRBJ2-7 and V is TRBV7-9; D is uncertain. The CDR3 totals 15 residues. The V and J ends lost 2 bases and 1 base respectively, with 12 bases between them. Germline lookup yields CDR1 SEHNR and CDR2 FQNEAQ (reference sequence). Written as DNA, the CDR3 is TGTGCCAGCAGCTTACGAGAATCTAGATCCTACGAGCAGTACTTC. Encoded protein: CASSLRESRSYEQYF.

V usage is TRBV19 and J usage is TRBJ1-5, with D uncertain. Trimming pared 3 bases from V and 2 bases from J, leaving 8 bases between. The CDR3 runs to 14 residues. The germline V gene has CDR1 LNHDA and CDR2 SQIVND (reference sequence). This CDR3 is CASSIEVGNQPQHF. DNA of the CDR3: TGTGCCAGTAGTATCGAGGTAGGCAATCAGCCCCAGCATTTT.

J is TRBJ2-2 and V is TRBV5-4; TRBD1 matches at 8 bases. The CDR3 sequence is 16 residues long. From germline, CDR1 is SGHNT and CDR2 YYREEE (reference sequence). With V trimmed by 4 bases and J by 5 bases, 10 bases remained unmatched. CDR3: CASSVGTGLTTGELFF. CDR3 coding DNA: TGTGCCAGCAGCGTTGGGACAGGACTAACAACCGGGGAGCTGTTTTTT.

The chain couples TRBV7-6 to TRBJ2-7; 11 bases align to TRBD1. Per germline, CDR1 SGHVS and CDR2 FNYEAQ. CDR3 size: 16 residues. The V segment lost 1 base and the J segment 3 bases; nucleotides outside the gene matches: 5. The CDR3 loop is CASSLGGTGGDYEQYF. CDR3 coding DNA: TGTGCCAGCAGCTTAGGGGGGACAGGGGGAGACTACGAGCAGTACTTC.

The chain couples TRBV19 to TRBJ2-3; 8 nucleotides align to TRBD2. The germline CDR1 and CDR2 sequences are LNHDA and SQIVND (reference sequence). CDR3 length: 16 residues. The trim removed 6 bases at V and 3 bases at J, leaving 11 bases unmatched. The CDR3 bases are TGTGCCAGTAGCGGGGGGGGAGGCCAGCTTACAGATACGCAGTATTTT. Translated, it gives CASSGGGGQLTDTQYF.

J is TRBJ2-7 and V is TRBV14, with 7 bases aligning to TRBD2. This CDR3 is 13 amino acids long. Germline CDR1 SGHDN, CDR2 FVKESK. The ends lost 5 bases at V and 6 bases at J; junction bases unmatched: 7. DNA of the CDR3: TGTGCCAGCAGCTCCGGACTAGACCCCGAGCAGTACTTC. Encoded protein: CASSSGLDPEQYF.

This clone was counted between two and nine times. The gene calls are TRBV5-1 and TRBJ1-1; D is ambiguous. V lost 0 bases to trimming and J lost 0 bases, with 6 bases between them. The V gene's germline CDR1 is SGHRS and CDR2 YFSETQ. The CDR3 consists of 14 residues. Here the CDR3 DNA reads TGCGCCAGCAGCTTGGGAGGGATGAACACTGAAGCTTTCTTT. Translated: CASSLGGMNTEAFF.

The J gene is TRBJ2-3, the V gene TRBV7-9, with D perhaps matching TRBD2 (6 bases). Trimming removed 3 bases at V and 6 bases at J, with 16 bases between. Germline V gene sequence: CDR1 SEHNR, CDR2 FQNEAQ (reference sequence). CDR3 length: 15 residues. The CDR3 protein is CASSFAGTGTDTQYF. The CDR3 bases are TGTGCCAGCAGCTTCGCCGGGACTGGGACGGATACGCAGTATTTT.

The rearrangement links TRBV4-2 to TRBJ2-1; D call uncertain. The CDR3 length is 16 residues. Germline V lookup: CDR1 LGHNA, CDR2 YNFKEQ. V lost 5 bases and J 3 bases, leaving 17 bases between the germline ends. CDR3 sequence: CASSSPALGDYNEQFF. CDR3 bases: TGTGCCAGCAGCTCCCCGGCCCTGGGCGACTACAATGAGCAGTTCTTC.

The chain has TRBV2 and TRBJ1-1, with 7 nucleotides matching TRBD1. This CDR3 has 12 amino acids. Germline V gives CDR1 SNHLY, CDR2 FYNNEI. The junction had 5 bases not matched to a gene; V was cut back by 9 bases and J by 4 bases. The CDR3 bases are TGTGCCAGTACAGGGGAGATCACTGAAGCTTTCTTT. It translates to CASTGEITEAFF.

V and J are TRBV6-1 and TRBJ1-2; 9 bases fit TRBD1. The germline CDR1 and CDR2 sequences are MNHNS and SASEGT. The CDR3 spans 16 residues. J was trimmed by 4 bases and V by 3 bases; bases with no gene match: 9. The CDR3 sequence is CASSEKRQGVSYGYTF. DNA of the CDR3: TGTGCCAGCAGTGAGAAAAGACAGGGGGTCTCCTATGGCTACACCTTC.

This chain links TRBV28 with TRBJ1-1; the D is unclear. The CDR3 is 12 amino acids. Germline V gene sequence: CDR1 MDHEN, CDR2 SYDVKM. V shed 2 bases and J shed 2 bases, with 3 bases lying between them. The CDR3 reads CASSLINTEAFF. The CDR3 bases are TGTGCCAGCAGTTTAATAAACACTGAAGCTTTCTTT.

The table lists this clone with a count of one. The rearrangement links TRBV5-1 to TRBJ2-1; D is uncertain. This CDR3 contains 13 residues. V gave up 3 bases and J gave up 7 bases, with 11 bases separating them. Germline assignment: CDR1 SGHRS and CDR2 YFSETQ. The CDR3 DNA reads TGCGCCAGCAGCTGGAGTCGACTTAATGAGCAGTTCTTC. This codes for CASSWSRLNEQFF.

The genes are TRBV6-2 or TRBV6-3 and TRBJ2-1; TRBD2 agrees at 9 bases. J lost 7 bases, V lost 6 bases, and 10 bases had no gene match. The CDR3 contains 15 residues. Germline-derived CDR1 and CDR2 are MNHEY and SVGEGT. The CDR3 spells CASRPAGGPRNEQFF. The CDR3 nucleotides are TGTGCCAGCAGGCCTGCGGGGGGGCCTCGGAATGAGCAGTTCTTC.

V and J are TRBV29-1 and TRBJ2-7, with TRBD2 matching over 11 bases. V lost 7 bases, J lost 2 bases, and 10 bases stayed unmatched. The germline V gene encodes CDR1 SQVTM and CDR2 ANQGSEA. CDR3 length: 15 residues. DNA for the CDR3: TGCAGCGCTGTTAGCGGGAGGGACCCCACCTACGAGCAGTACTTC. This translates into CSAVSGRDPTYEQYF.

CDR3 protein: CAGQLGLVNEKLFF. CDR3 coding DNA: TGTGCCGGCCAATTGGGGCTTGTTAATGAAAAACTGTTTTTT. This chain links TRBV2 with TRBJ1-4, with D perhaps matching TRBD1 (5 bases). Germline V gives CDR1 SNHLY, CDR2 FYNNEI. Trimming stripped 11 bases from V and 4 bases from J, with 17 bases between. This CDR3 has 14 residues.

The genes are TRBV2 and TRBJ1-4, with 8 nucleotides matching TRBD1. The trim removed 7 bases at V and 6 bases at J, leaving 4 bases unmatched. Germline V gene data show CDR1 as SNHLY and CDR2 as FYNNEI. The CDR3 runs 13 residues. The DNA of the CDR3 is TGTGCCAGCAAGGGACAGGTTTATGAAAAACTGTTTTTT. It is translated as CASKGQVYEKLFF. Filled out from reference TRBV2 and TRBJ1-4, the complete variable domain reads EPEVTQTPSHQVTQMGQEVILRCVPISNHLYFYWYRQILGQKVEFLVSFYNNEISEKSEIFDDQFSVERPDGSNFTLKIRSTKLEDSAMYFCASKGQVYEKLFFGSGTQLSVL.

The CDR3 here is CASSLILLQGAVGELFF. The CDR3 DNA reads as TGTGCCAGCAGCCTTATCTTACTTCAGGGGGCCGTCGGGGAGCTGTTTTTT. The chain couples TRBV3-1 (or the pseudogene TRBV3-2) to TRBJ2-2; 8 nucleotides align to TRBD1. Per the germline V gene, CDR1 is LGHDT and CDR2 is YNNKEL (reference sequence). V was clipped by 4 bases and J by 7 bases; unmatched bases: 14. This CDR3 has 17 amino acids.